This T cell receptor (beta chain) came from a study of graft-versus-host responses after intestinal transplantation (dated by TCRdb to 2020 to 2022). Regarding the study in general: The transplants that recipients received were multivisceral, liver-intestinal, or isolated intestinal. The cohort enrolled about two dozen intestinal transplant recipients, one of whom was a retransplant, and a few patients without pretransplant specimens were excluded. Rather than going through the commercial service, samples from three later patients were sequenced in-house on an Illumina MiSeq and processed with MiXCR. Every recipient was given anti-thymocyte globulin induction, followed by 3 to 4 years of maintenance tacrolimus and steroids. Alloreactive clones were identified by sequencing pre-transplant mixed lymphocyte reaction products and comparing them with unstimulated pre-transplant donor and recipient T cells. After intestinal transplantation, graft-versus-host and host-versus-graft alloreactive T cell clones in the graft, circulation and bone marrow were tracked using bulk TCR-beta CDR3 sequencing. A peak of at least 4% donor T cells among recipient peripheral blood mononuclear cells was the definition used for donor T cell macrochimerism. Study-wide conclusions, independent of this receptor: Early after transplant, peak levels of circulating GvH clones were associated with declines in HvG clones. GvH clones were detected in recipient bone marrow, and some appeared earlier in ileal mucosa or blood, consistent with an intestinal mucosal origin. In patients with donor T cell macrochimerism, the allografts had high GvH to HvG T cell clonal ratios. Conclusions were limited by the relatively low number and heterogeneity of intestinal transplant patients.

With respect to this clone: Which antigen it targets is not known. One base away there is no much larger clone; base qualities are not given.

Library prep was done by the immunoSEQ multiplex PCR assay. For most patients, genomic DNA was isolated with the Qiagen DNeasy Blood and Tissue Kit and sent frozen to Adaptive Biotechnologies for TCR sequencing. For most patients, genomic DNA was subjected to high-throughput TCR-beta CDR3 sequencing by Adaptive Biotechnologies. The published analysis was carried out like this. TCR sequencing data for 15 to 20 patients were retrieved from Adaptive's ImmunoSEQ software; a few other patients were processed with MiXCR and VDJtools. To correct CD4 versus CD8 sorting errors, any sequence found in both subsets at a frequency ratio below 5:1 was removed. CDR3 nucleotide sequences shared between donor and recipient were removed because the origin of such sequences could not be assigned. To be classed as alloreactive, a clone needed at least 2-fold expansion over unstimulated cells and a minimum CFSE-low frequency of 0.002% (template counts) or 0.001% (read counts). Clones detected in sequenced pre-transplant spleen, lymph node, or MLR CFSE-low populations of the donor or recipient were defined as mappable. Cumulative frequency of alloreactive clones was calculated as a percentage of all sequences weighted by copy number. In TCRdb, the immuneACCESS table is reduced to in-frame sequences with V and J assigned. These tables do not hold every clone; where another copy was compared, an unresolved V gene accounts for under half, and the others remain unexplained. V and J calls plus clone size are reproduced from that table; the DNA served to infer D and trimming. Here the sample has 75,000 to 100,000 clones; just under 95% occur a single time. The leading ten clones occupy 0.49% of the sample.

This specimen's time point label, per the study, means: cells obtained before transplantation from donor or recipient. CD3+CD4+ and CD3+CD8+ populations were FACS-sorted from unstimulated pre-transplant donor and recipient cells taken from spleen or lymph nodes. The source was unstimulated CD8+ T cells sorted from spleen or lymph node cells, collected before intestinal transplant. This receptor was identified in a human donor who received an intestinal transplant.

The CDR3 is CASSPVGRATGELFF. The DNA reads TGTGCCAGCAGCCCTGTGGGCAGGGCCACCGGGGAGCTGTTTTTT. The V and J genes are TRBV7-9 and TRBJ2-2; the best D guess is TRBD1, with 5 bases matching. In the germline V gene (reference sequence), CDR1 corresponds to SEHNR and CDR2 to FQNEAQ. The CDR3 covers 15 residues, taking in both the cysteine and the phenylalanine. Of all the DNA, just the CDR3 is kept, 45 bases in frame from base 1. Between the V and J ends, shortened by 5 bases and 4 bases respectively, the junction contains 14 bases.